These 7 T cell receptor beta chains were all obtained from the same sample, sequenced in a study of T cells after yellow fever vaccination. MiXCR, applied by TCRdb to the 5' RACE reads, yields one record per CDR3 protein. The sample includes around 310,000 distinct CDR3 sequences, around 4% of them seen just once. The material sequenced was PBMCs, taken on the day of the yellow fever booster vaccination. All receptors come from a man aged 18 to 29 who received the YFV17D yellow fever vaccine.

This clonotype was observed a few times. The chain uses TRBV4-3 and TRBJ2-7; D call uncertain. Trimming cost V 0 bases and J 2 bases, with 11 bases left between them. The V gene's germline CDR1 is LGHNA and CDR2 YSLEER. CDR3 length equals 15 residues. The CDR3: CASSQESENPYEQYF. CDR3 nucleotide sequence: TGCGCCAGCAGCCAAGAATCGGAGAACCCCTACGAGCAGTACTTC.

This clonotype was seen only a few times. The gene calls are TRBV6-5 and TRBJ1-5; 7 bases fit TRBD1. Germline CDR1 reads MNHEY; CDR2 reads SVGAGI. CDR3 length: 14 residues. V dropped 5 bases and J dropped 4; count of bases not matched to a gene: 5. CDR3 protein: CASSMTGYNQPQHF. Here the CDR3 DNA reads TGTGCCAGCAGTATGACAGGGTATAATCAGCCCCAGCATTTT.

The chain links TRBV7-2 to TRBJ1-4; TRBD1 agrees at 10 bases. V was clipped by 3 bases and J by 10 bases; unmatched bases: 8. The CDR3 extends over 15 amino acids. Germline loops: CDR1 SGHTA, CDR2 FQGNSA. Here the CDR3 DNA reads TGTGCCAGCAGCTTTTTAGGGACAGGGGAGAGAAAACTGTTTTTT. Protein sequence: CASSFLGTGERKLFF.

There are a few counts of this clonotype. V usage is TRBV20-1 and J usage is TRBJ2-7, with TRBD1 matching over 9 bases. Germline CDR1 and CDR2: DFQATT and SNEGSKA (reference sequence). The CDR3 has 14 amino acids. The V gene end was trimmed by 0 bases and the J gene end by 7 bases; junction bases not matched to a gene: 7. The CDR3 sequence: CSARDRQGGREQYF. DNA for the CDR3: TGCAGTGCTAGAGATCGACAGGGGGGTCGGGAGCAGTACTTC.

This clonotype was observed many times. This CDR3 is CASSFDRGGYTF. DNA for the CDR3: TGTGCCAGCAGCTTCGACAGGGGCGGCTACACCTTC. This chain connects TRBV7-2 to TRBJ1-2, with 8 bases that match TRBD1. V was pared by 3 bases and J by 8 bases, with 2 bases of the junction left unmatched. The CDR3 spans 12 residues. Germline V gene sequence: CDR1 SGHTA, CDR2 FQGNSA.

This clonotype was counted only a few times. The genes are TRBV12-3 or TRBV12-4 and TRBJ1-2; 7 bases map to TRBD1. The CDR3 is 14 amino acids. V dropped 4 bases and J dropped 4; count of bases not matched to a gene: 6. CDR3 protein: CASSSPTGTYGYTF. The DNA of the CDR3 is TGTGCCAGCAGTTCGCCGACAGGGACCTATGGCTACACCTTC.

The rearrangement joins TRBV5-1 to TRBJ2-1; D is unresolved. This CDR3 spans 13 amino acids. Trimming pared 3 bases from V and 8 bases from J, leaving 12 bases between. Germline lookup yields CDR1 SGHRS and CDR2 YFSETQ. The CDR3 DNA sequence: TGCGCCAGCAGCTCGGGCAGTGGGGATGAGCAGTTCTTC. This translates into CASSSGSGDEQFF.